This T cell receptor (beta chain) emerged from a study of blood T cells in healthy people across ages. Study-level results: No conclusive comparison of naive versus antigen-experienced cells was possible with unsorted PBMCs. Strongly correlated with naive T cell percentage was TCR beta diversity. Among long-lived donors, naive CD4+ cells were more numerous and diversity higher than in aged donors.

With each sample, at least 5 micrograms of total RNA were extracted. This clonotype was seen only a few times. Its matching antigen is unknown. Primed by a sample-barcoded 5' primer and a J-beta primer mix, a second PCR proceeded for roughly 7 to 12 cycles. TCRdb re-derived calls from the 5' RACE reads in MiXCR, one entry per CDR3 protein. Among about 810,000 distinct CDR3 sequences listed, about 36% were seen once. This receptor was identified in a man between 18 and 29 years old in good health. Sequencing used blood.

The CDR3, as DNA: TGTGCCAGCAGCTTACAAACTAGCGGGGCGGATACGCAGTATTTT. This encodes CASSLQTSGADTQYF. V gene TRBV11-2 combines with J gene TRBJ2-3, with 10 bases identical to TRBD2. Unmatched junction bases numbered 5, after V lost 2 bases and J lost 6 bases. This CDR3 spans 15 amino acids. The germline CDR1 and CDR2 sequences are SGHAT and FQNNGV. Using reference TRBV11-2 and TRBJ2-3 for the parts outside the CDR3, the full variable domain is EAGVAQSPRYKIIEKRQSVAFWCNPISGHATLYWYQQILGQGPKLLIQFQNNGVVDDSQLPKDRFSAERLKGVDSTLKIQPAKLEDSAVYLCASSLQTSGADTQYFGPGTRLTVL.